These 29 T cell receptor beta chains share one sample of origin, sequenced in a study of blood T cell repertoires in COVID-19. Measured with immunoSEQ multiplex PCR; TCRdb has only the in-frame clones, and not every one. This sample has roughly 300,000 clones, with around 84% found just once. What was sequenced was PBMCs or T cells enriched from blood (not recorded which). The source of these receptors is a man aged 25-40 years who had recovered from COVID-19.

The CDR3 DNA follows: TGTGCCAGCAGCGGACAGGGACTTCGAAAAGAGACCCAGTACTTC. This encodes CASSGQGLRKETQYF. The V call is TRBV6-5, the J call TRBJ2-5; TRBD1 aligns across 8 bases. Germline V gene data show CDR1 as MNHEY and CDR2 as SVGAGI. This CDR3 comprises 15 residues. V dropped 6 bases and J dropped 3; count of bases not matched to a gene: 9.

The V and J genes are TRBV27 and TRBJ2-7; possible D gene TRBD1, 6 bases. The CDR3 spans 12 residues. V lost 8 bases to trimming and J lost 6 bases, with 14 bases between them. CDR1 is MNHEY and CDR2 is SMNVEV in the germline V gene (reference sequence). The CDR3, as DNA: TGTGCCAGCCGACAGGTTGGAGGCGAGCAGTACTTC. It yields the protein CASRQVGGEQYF.

The chain uses TRBV9 and TRBJ1-2; D ambiguous. Germline CDR1 SGDLS, CDR2 YYNGEE. The V and J ends lost 3 bases and 0 bases respectively, with 21 bases between them. The CDR3 is made up of 18 amino acids. The CDR3 loop reads CASSERREGFIANYGYTF. The CDR3 DNA follows: TGTGCCAGCAGCGAACGGAGGGAAGGCTTTATAGCTAACTATGGCTACACCTTC.

V usage is TRBV4-2 and J usage is TRBJ1-1; D may be TRBD1 (5 bases). Germline lookup yields CDR1 LGHNA and CDR2 YNFKEQ. V was trimmed by 0 bases and J by 0 bases, leaving 14 bases between them. The length of the CDR3 is 17 residues. CDR3 sequence: CASSQDYGSGMNTEAFF. CDR3 DNA sequence: TGTGCCAGCAGCCAAGATTATGGCTCAGGGATGAACACTGAAGCTTTCTTT.

This clone was counted between two and nine times. This chain joins TRBV4-2 and TRBJ2-1; 7 bases agree with TRBD2. The V and J ends lost 8 bases and 6 bases, in that order; junction bases with no gene match: 4. Per germline, CDR1 LGHNA and CDR2 YNFKEQ. This CDR3 has 12 amino acids. CDR3 nucleotides: TGTGCCAGCGCCGGCGGGGGCAATGAGCAGTTCTTC. It specifies CASAGGGNEQFF.

This sequence joins TRBV6-5 and TRBJ1-1; 8 bases fit TRBD1. Germline V gene data show CDR1 as MNHEY and CDR2 as SVGAGI. Unmatched junction bases numbered 3, after V lost 5 bases and J lost 4 bases. The CDR3 contains 13 residues. CDR3 DNA sequence: TGTGCCAGCAGTAAAACAGGGGGCACTGAAGCTTTCTTT. This codes for CASSKTGGTEAFF.

The V call is TRBV24-1, the J call TRBJ2-2, with 9 bases fitting TRBD1. This CDR3 has 16 amino acids. The ends lost 4 bases at V and 6 bases at J; junction bases unmatched: 8. Germline V lookup: CDR1 KGHDR, CDR2 SFDVKD. The CDR3 loop reads CATSEGQGIRAGELFF. The CDR3 DNA reads TGTGCCACCAGTGAAGGACAGGGGATAAGGGCCGGGGAGCTGTTTTTT.

This rearrangement joins TRBV19 to TRBJ2-7; 7 nucleotides line up with TRBD1. From germline, CDR1 is LNHDA and CDR2 SQIVND (reference sequence). After removal of 9 bases from V and 1 base from J, the junction contained 3 bases not matched to a gene. The CDR3 has 12 residues. The CDR3 bases are TGTGCCAGCCAGGGGGAATCCTACGAGCAGTACTTC. It encodes CASQGESYEQYF.

V gene TRBV28 combines with J gene TRBJ2-7; D might be TRBD2 (6 bases). Germline V gives CDR1 MDHEN, CDR2 SYDVKM. V lost 10 bases to trimming and J lost 0 bases, with 25 bases between them. This CDR3 comprises 17 residues. The CDR3 sequence: CATRGGAIHLTSYEQYF. The CDR3 DNA reads as TGTGCCACAAGAGGAGGGGCGATCCACCTAACCTCCTACGAGCAGTACTTC.

This clone has just one count. The rearrangement links TRBV6-5 to TRBJ2-1; 10 nucleotides match TRBD1. J gave up 6 bases and V 6 bases, and 8 bases lay outside the gene matches. CDR3 length equals 15 residues. Germline V gene sequence: CDR1 MNHEY, CDR2 SVGAGI. DNA of the CDR3: TGTGCCAGCAGCCCATACGGACAGGGGGGCAATGAGCAGTTCTTC. Amino acids: CASSPYGQGGNEQFF.

The chain couples TRBV7-2 to TRBJ1-2; 10 bases are a match to TRBD1. This CDR3 comprises 14 residues. The V and J ends lost 5 bases and 8 bases, in that order; junction bases with no gene match: 8. The germline V gene encodes CDR1 SGHTA and CDR2 FQGNSA. In nucleotides, the CDR3 is TGTGCCAGCAGCATACGGACAGGGGGATTGGGCTACACCTTC. Its protein product is CASSIRTGGLGYTF.

The table lists this clone with a few counts. The chain links TRBV5-5 to TRBJ1-6; 9 nucleotides match TRBD1. Unmatched junction bases numbered 14, after V lost 4 bases and J lost 0 bases. CDR3 length: 20 amino acids. The V gene's germline CDR1 is SGHKS and CDR2 YYEKEE (reference sequence). For the CDR3, the DNA is TGTGCCAGCAGCCGGAGTGTGGGACAGGGCTCCAGCTCCTATAATTCACCCCTCCACTTT. The encoded protein is CASSRSVGQGSSSYNSPLHF. Full variable domain (outside the CDR3, taken from reference TRBV5-5 and TRBJ1-6): DAGVTQSPTHLIKTRGQQVTLRCSPISGHKSVSWYQQVLGQGPQFIFQYYEKEERGRGNFPDRFSARQFPNYSSELNVNALLLGDSALYLCASSRSVGQGSSSYNSPLHFGNGTRLTVT.

The chain employs TRBV2 and TRBJ2-1, with D possibly TRBD1 on 6 matching bases. V was trimmed by 6 bases and J by 1 base, leaving 16 bases between them. The germline gives CDR1 SNHLY, CDR2 FYNNEI. The CDR3 sequence is 16 residues long. The CDR3 loop is CASSALRGHSYNEQFF. In DNA form, the CDR3 reads TGTGCCAGCAGCGCTCTCAGGGGTCATTCCTACAATGAGCAGTTCTTC.

The chain couples TRBV19 to TRBJ2-5; 13 bases fit TRBD2. V shed 1 base, J shed 5 bases, and the junction held 4 bases outside the gene matches. CDR1 is LNHDA, CDR2 SQIVND, per germline (reference sequence). The CDR3 runs 16 residues. The CDR3 is CASSIGTSGSSETQYF. The DNA for the CDR3 is TGTGCCAGTAGTATAGGGACTAGCGGGAGTAGTGAGACCCAGTACTTC.

The chain couples TRBV30 to TRBJ2-7; D is unresolved. Trimming left V 0 bases short and J 0 bases short, with 6 bases between. The CDR3 length is 13 residues. The germline V gene has CDR1 GTSNPN and CDR2 SVGIG (reference sequence). The CDR3 coding sequence is TGTGCCTGGAGTGTACAGAGCTCCTACGAGCAGTACTTC. This codes for CAWSVQSSYEQYF.

In its sample, this clone was seen once. The chain employs TRBV7-9 and TRBJ2-3; 10 bases align to TRBD2. The germline V gene encodes CDR1 SEHNR and CDR2 FQNEAQ (reference sequence). The CDR3 consists of 17 residues. Germline trimming cut 6 bases from V and 3 bases from J; bases unmatched to any gene: 12. CDR3: CASSPLHSGRRTDTQYF. The CDR3 DNA sequence: TGTGCCAGCAGTCCGCTCCATAGCGGGAGGAGGACAGATACGCAGTATTTT.

The chain carries TRBV4-1 and TRBJ1-5, with 9 bases fitting TRBD1. This CDR3 is built from 17 residues. The ends lost 0 bases at V and 2 bases at J; junction bases unmatched: 5. Germline CDR1 reads MGHRA; CDR2 reads YSYEKL. The CDR3 coding sequence is TGCGCCAGCAGCCAAGATTATCGGGACAGGGGCAATCAGCCCCAGCATTTT. Its translation: CASSQDYRDRGNQPQHF.

V and J are TRBV4-1 and TRBJ2-3; the match to TRBD2 covers 15 bases. V shed 1 base, J shed 7 bases, and the junction held 3 bases outside the gene matches. CDR1 is MGHRA, CDR2 YSYEKL, per germline. CDR3 length equals 16 residues. Here the CDR3 DNA reads TGCGCCAGCAGCCAAGGGACTAGCGGGGGGGCTTATACGCAGTATTTT. This encodes CASSQGTSGGAYTQYF.

This chain connects TRBV7-8 to TRBJ1-5; maybe TRBD1 (6 bases). The V end lost 1 base, the J end lost 6 bases, and 13 bases lay between the germline ends. Germline assignment: CDR1 SGHVS and CDR2 FQNEAQ. There are 15 residues in the CDR3. The CDR3 region is CASSLGTVLSQPQHF. The CDR3 nucleotides are TGTGCCAGCAGCTTAGGGACAGTTCTATCTCAGCCCCAGCATTTT.

The chain joins TRBV5-4 to TRBJ2-2; D remains unclear. Germline values: CDR1 SGHNT, CDR2 YYREEE (reference sequence). V lost 2 bases, J lost 6 bases, and 11 bases lay in between. The CDR3 length is 14 residues. The CDR3 is CASSFYTVPGELFF. In DNA form, the CDR3 reads TGTGCCAGCAGCTTTTACACCGTCCCCGGGGAGCTGTTTTTT.

Here the CDR3 reads CASSFMEGSNYGYTF. CDR3 DNA sequence: TGTGCCAGCAGCTTTATGGAGGGATCGAACTATGGCTACACCTTC. V is TRBV5-5 and J is TRBJ1-2, with D hard to call. CDR3 length: 15 amino acids. V shed 2 bases and J shed 2 bases, with 13 bases lying between them. CDR1 SGHKS and CDR2 YYEKEE come from the germline V gene (reference sequence).

The chain couples TRBV11-2 to TRBJ2-7, with D possibly TRBD2 on 5 matching bases. Germline V lookup: CDR1 SGHAT, CDR2 FQNNGV. V gave up 1 base and J gave up 4 bases, with 14 bases separating them. This CDR3 contains 15 residues. CDR3 sequence: CASSLVSTAVYEQYF. The CDR3 bases are TGTGCCAGCAGCTTAGTATCAACAGCGGTTTACGAGCAGTACTTC.

This rearrangement joins TRBV2 to TRBJ1-2; D is unresolved. The CDR3 runs to 13 residues. Per the germline V gene, CDR1 is SNHLY and CDR2 is FYNNEI. The ends were cut back, 10 bases at V and 0 bases at J, with 12 bases in the middle. CDR3 DNA sequence: TGTGCCACCACCTTCGGGACTAACTATGGCTACACCTTC. Amino acids: CATTFGTNYGYTF. The full variable domain, its missing parts supplied by reference TRBV2 and TRBJ1-2, is EPEVTQTPSHQVTQMGQEVILRCVPISNHLYFYWYRQILGQKVEFLVSFYNNEISEKSEIFDDQFSVERPDGSNFTLKIRSTKLEDSAMYFCATTFGTNYGYTFGSGTRLTVV.

The chain recombines TRBV5-1 with TRBJ1-1; D is unclear. Germline CDR1 reads SGHRS; CDR2 reads YFSETQ. V lost 1 base to trimming and J lost 4 bases, with 14 bases between them. The CDR3 has 15 residues. The CDR3 loop reads CASSLFVGEGTEAFF. The DNA of the CDR3 is TGCGCCAGCAGCTTGTTCGTCGGGGAGGGCACTGAAGCTTTCTTT. Combining the CDR3 with reference TRBV5-1 and TRBJ1-1 gives the whole variable domain KAGVTQTPRYLIKTRGQQVTLSCSPISGHRSVSWYQQTPGQGLQFLFEYFSETQRNKGNFPGRFSGRQFSNSRSEMNVSTLELGDSALYLCASSLFVGEGTEAFFGQGTRLTVV.

The chain has TRBV7-2 and TRBJ1-1, with a tentative D call TRBD1 (6 bases). The CDR3 spans 16 residues. The germline CDR1 and CDR2 sequences are SGHTA and FQGNSA. Trimming took 3 bases from V and 7 from J, leaving 21 bases between them. CDR3 nucleotides: TGTGCCAGCAGCTTTAGGGTTGCACAGGGAACGGTTGAAGCTTTCTTT. Its translation is CASSFRVAQGTVEAFF.

The DNA for the CDR3 is TGTGCCAGCAGCCTCGGGAACTCTGGAAACACCATATATTTT. Encoded protein: CASSLGNSGNTIYF. The genes are TRBV2 and TRBJ1-3; D unclear. V was clipped by 6 bases and J by 0 bases, with 9 bases between them. The CDR3 is 14 residues long. Germline V CDR1 and CDR2: SNHLY, FYNNEI.

The V call is TRBV24-1, the J call TRBJ1-2; the D is unclear. CDR1 and CDR2 (germline): KGHDR, SFDVKD. V dropped 0 bases and J dropped 4 bases, with 8 bases sitting between them. The CDR3 runs to 14 residues. CDR3 coding DNA: TGTGCCACCAGTGATTTGGGCAGATCCTATGGCTACACCTTC. This sequence encodes CATSDLGRSYGYTF.

This chain links TRBV11-2 with TRBJ2-7, with 9 positions matching TRBD1. The CDR3 is 13 residues long. Germline lookup yields CDR1 SGHAT and CDR2 FQNNGV. J lost 3 bases, V lost 3 bases, and 0 bases had no gene match. In nucleotides, the CDR3 is TGTGCCAGCAGCTTGGACAGGGGCTACGAGCAGTACTTC. Its translation is CASSLDRGYEQYF.

CDR3 DNA: TGTGCTAGTGGTTGGGCTGATGAGACCCAGTACTTC. Its protein product is CASGWADETQYF. The chain combines TRBV12-5 with TRBJ2-5, with D uncertain. V was pared by 4 bases and J by 5 bases, with 8 bases between. This CDR3 is 12 amino acids long. Germline CDR1 and CDR2: LGHNT and FRNRAP.